One and the same sample provided the 23 T cell receptor beta chains below, sequenced in a study of neurological immune-mediated disorders. TCRdb recomputed calls from the 5' RACE reads with MiXCR, one row per CDR3 protein. The data show some 60,000 distinct CDR3 sequences, around 9.7% seen once. Regarding time point: longitudinal time-point 2. Material for sequencing was PBMCs. The receptors stem from a man aged 25 to 40 in good health.

This clonotype occurred many times. J is TRBJ2-7 and V is TRBV12-3 or TRBV12-4; 9 positions agree with TRBD2. Trimming took 5 bases from V and 2 from J; bases not matched to a gene: 7. The CDR3 consists of 15 residues. CDR3 nucleotides: TGTGCCAGCAGTCTCCGGCTAGCGGGGCCCTACGAGCAGTACTTC. Its protein is CASSLRLAGPYEQYF.

This clonotype was seen repeatedly, ten times or more. This rearrangement joins TRBV5-1 to TRBJ1-2; 8 bases are shared with TRBD1. Losses at the gene ends were 0 bases for V and 13 bases for J; bases not matched to a gene: 8. Germline CDR1 and CDR2: SGHRS and YFSETQ. This CDR3 contains 13 residues. CDR3 loop: CASSLDPDRVPTF. The CDR3 nucleotides are TGCGCCAGCAGCTTGGATCCGGACAGGGTTCCCACCTTC. The full variable domain, with the rest looked up from reference TRBV5-1 and TRBJ1-2, is KAGVTQTPRYLIKTRGQQVTLSCSPISGHRSVSWYQQTPGQGLQFLFEYFSETQRNKGNFPGRFSGRQFSNSRSEMNVSTLELGDSALYLCASSLDPDRVPTFGSGTRLTVV.

Ten or more counts support this clonotype. This sequence joins TRBV5-5 and TRBJ2-7; D is unclear. The V and J ends lost 0 bases and 6 bases respectively, with 13 bases between them. The germline gives CDR1 SGHKS, CDR2 YYEKEE (reference sequence). This CDR3 region has 14 residues. CDR3 nucleotide sequence: TGTGCCAGCAGCTTGGAAGTCGCAACCATCGAGCAGTACTTC. Translation: CASSLEVATIEQYF.

The sample holds many counts of this clonotype. The V and J genes are TRBV7-2 and TRBJ1-1; D gene uncertain. V was cut by 2 bases and J by 8 bases, with 15 bases left in between. Looked up from germline, CDR1 is SGHTA and CDR2 is FQGNSA. CDR3 length equals 14 residues. In DNA, the CDR3 is TGTGCCAGCAGCTTATGGAGCGGACGTCTCGAAGCTTTCTTT. Translated, it gives CASSLWSGRLEAFF.

As regards this clonotype: The junction shows a germline mismatch at one end, possibly a read error. The chain has TRBV12-3 or TRBV12-4 and TRBJ2-7; D gene unclear. This CDR3 is built from 11 residues. In DNA, the CDR3 is TGCGCCAGCAGCTACAGATTCGAGCATTACTTC. Its translation: CASSYRFEHYF.

This chain uses TRBV12-3 or TRBV12-4 with TRBJ2-1; D ambiguous. With 6 bases removed from V and 0 bases from J, the gap between germline ends came to 9 bases. The length of the CDR3 is 14 residues. The DNA of the CDR3 is TGTGCCAGCAGAATACCAAGCTCCTACAATGAGCAGTTCTTC. Amino acids: CASRIPSSYNEQFF.

This clonotype was picked up many times. The V call is TRBV20-1, the J call TRBJ2-7, with D tentatively TRBD2 (6 bases). Germline-derived CDR1 and CDR2 are DFQATT and SNEGSKA (reference sequence). The CDR3 sequence is 12 residues long. The V gene lost 8 bases and the J gene lost 3 bases, with 14 bases spanning the gap. DNA for the CDR3: TGCAGTTCCTCGGGACTGAGCTACGAGCAGTACTTC. Amino acid sequence: CSSSGLSYEQYF.

V is TRBV30 and J is TRBJ2-7; TRBD1 matches 7 bases. The CDR3 has 13 amino acids. Germline-derived CDR1 and CDR2 are GTSNPN and SVGIG (reference sequence). The junction had 5 bases not matched to a gene; V was cut back by 2 bases and J by 4 bases. CDR3 sequence: CAWSPGGIYEQYF. In DNA form, the CDR3 reads TGTGCCTGGAGTCCAGGGGGAATTTACGAGCAGTACTTC.

Many counts were recorded for this clonotype. This chain uses TRBV6-2 or TRBV6-3 with TRBJ2-4; 10 bases line up with TRBD2. V lost 2 bases, J lost 3 bases, and 4 bases stayed unmatched. The length of the CDR3 is 16 residues. Germline V gene data show CDR1 as MNHEY and CDR2 as SVGEGT. CDR3: CASSYEAGGVKNIQYF. DNA for the CDR3: TGTGCCAGCAGTTACGAAGCGGGAGGGGTCAAAAACATTCAGTACTTC.

This clonotype was recorded many times. The chain uses TRBV28 and TRBJ2-2; 11 bases are shared with TRBD2. This CDR3 region has 16 residues. The J segment lost 7 bases and the V segment lost 3 bases, leaving 7 bases of the junction unmatched. Germline lookup yields CDR1 MDHEN and CDR2 SYDVKM. This CDR3 reads CASSLYSGRALGELFF. The CDR3 DNA follows: TGTGCCAGCAGTTTGTATAGCGGGAGGGCCCTCGGGGAGCTGTTTTTT.

This clonotype was detected ten times or more. The chain links TRBV27 to TRBJ2-7; 7 bases align to TRBD1. Germline V lookup: CDR1 MNHEY, CDR2 SMNVEV (reference sequence). The CDR3 totals 13 residues. The V and J ends lost 5 bases and 3 bases, in that order; junction bases with no gene match: 4. The CDR3: CASSPGQNYEQYF. DNA for the CDR3: TGTGCCAGCAGTCCGGGACAGAACTACGAGCAGTACTTC.

V is TRBV5-1 and J is TRBJ2-1; 8 bases agree with TRBD2. J lost 7 bases, V lost 3 bases, and 9 bases had no gene match. CDR1 is SGHRS and CDR2 is YFSETQ in the germline V gene. This CDR3 comprises 15 residues. The CDR3 coding sequence is TGCGCCAGCAGCTCCAAAGCGGGAGTGGAAAATGAGCAGTTCTTC. This translates into CASSSKAGVENEQFF.

Many counts were recorded for this clonotype. The chain combines TRBV27 with TRBJ2-3; D remains ambiguous. The CDR3 covers 13 residues. CDR1 is MNHEY and CDR2 is SMNVEV in the germline V gene (reference sequence). V was shortened by 5 bases and J by 2 bases, with 8 bases between the two germline ends. Here the CDR3 reads CASSTKHTDTQYF. CDR3 DNA sequence: TGTGCCAGCAGTACTAAACACACAGATACGCAGTATTTT.

This clonotype appeared many times. This CDR3 reads CASRPDKAKAGVFF. In DNA form, the CDR3 reads TGTGCCAGCAGACCGGACAAGGCGAAGGCGGGTGTTTTCTTT. The rearrangement links TRBV5-5 to TRBJ1-1, with D possibly TRBD1 on 5 matching bases. The ends were cut back, 5 bases at V and 13 bases at J, with 24 bases in the middle. Per the germline V gene, CDR1 is SGHKS and CDR2 is YYEKEE (reference sequence). The CDR3 runs 14 residues.

This clonotype has at least ten counts. The rearrangement joins TRBV7-8 to TRBJ2-7; D is uncertain. Trimming took off 1 base at V and 4 bases at J, with 8 bases between the two ends. The CDR3 runs to 13 residues. CDR1 and CDR2 (germline): SGHVS, FQNEAQ. In nucleotides, the CDR3 is TGTGCCAGCAGCTTAGGGCCGCTTTACGAGCAGTACTTC. Amino acids: CASSLGPLYEQYF.

The table lists this clonotype with many counts. The chain has TRBV21-1 and TRBJ1-2; the D call TRBD1 from the table was never checked on the DNA. TRBV21-1 is termed a pseudogene. This CDR3 has 15 residues. The CDR3, as DNA: TGTGCCAGCAGCACAAACACGCCGGGACAGTATGGCTACACCTTC. Its protein is CASSTNTPGQYGYTF.

This clonotype was counted many times. This chain links TRBV20-1 with TRBJ1-4; tentative D call: TRBD1 (5 bases). Trimming removed 6 bases at V and 6 bases at J, with 14 bases between. Germline V CDR1 and CDR2: DFQATT, SNEGSKA (reference sequence). The CDR3 is 13 amino acids. The chain's CDR3 is CSALSPRDEKLFF. In DNA, the CDR3 is TGCAGTGCACTCAGTCCCAGGGATGAAAAACTGTTTTTT.

This clonotype was observed many times. The chain joins TRBV28 to TRBJ2-7; D gene ambiguous. Germline V gene sequence: CDR1 MDHEN, CDR2 SYDVKM. The CDR3 sequence is 11 residues long. V was shortened by 1 base and J by 5 bases, with 3 bases between the two germline ends. DNA for the CDR3: TGTGCCAGCAGTTTATTGGACGAGCAGTACTTC. Translating gives CASSLLDEQYF. Combining the CDR3 with reference TRBV28 and TRBJ2-7 gives the whole variable domain DVKVTQSSRYLVKRTGEKVFLECVQDMDHENMFWYRQDPGLGLRLIYFSYDVKMKEKGDIPEGYSVSREKKERFSLILESASTNQTSMYLCASSLLDEQYFGPGTRLTVT.

In its sample, this clonotype was seen many times. The chain combines TRBV28 with TRBJ2-2, with D tentatively TRBD2 (7 bases). V was cut by 6 bases and J by 1 base, with 15 bases left in between. The CDR3 consists of 16 residues. Looked up from germline, CDR1 is MDHEN and CDR2 is SYDVKM. Here the CDR3 reads CASSSLGGVNTGELFF. DNA of the CDR3: TGTGCCAGCAGCTCTCTAGGGGGGGTGAACACCGGGGAGCTGTTTTTT.

This clonotype was seen repeatedly, ten times or more. The CDR3 reads CASSLGGQGVNQPQHF. DNA of the CDR3: TGTGCCAGCAGCTTAGGGGGCCAGGGGGTCAATCAGCCCCAGCATTTT. The rearrangement links TRBV7-9 to TRBJ1-5; 7 nucleotides agree with TRBD1. Germline assignment: CDR1 SEHNR and CDR2 FQNEAQ (reference sequence). This CDR3 has 16 amino acids. Trimming removed 1 base from V and 3 bases from J; junction bases left unmatched: 6.

This clonotype was observed many times. V gene TRBV5-6 combines with J gene TRBJ2-7; TRBD2 might be the D (6 bases). Per germline, CDR1 SGHDT and CDR2 YYEEEE. The CDR3 extends over 16 amino acids. V was clipped by 1 base and J by 5 bases, with 19 bases between them. CDR3 amino acids: CASSLMAAGTVNEQYF. CDR3 nucleotide sequence: TGTGCCAGCAGCTTGATGGCCGCGGGAACGGTAAACGAGCAGTACTTC.

At least ten counts were recorded for this clonotype. The chain recombines TRBV10-3 with TRBJ1-1; D remains unclear. This CDR3 has 12 amino acids. V lost 0 bases and J lost 5, with 4 bases in between. CDR1 ENHRY and CDR2 SYGVKD come from the germline V gene. The CDR3 reads CAISESATEAFF. CDR3 coding DNA: TGTGCCATCAGTGAGTCGGCAACTGAAGCTTTCTTT.

This clonotype has at least ten counts. This chain uses TRBV20-1 with TRBJ1-5; D uncertain. Germline CDR1 is DFQATT and CDR2 is SNEGSKA (reference sequence). V was shortened by 4 bases and J by 0 bases, with 4 bases between the two germline ends. The CDR3 has 12 residues. CDR3 sequence (DNA): TGCAGTGCTATGGCTAGCAATCAGCCCCAGCATTTT. It yields the protein CSAMASNQPQHF.